This TCR beta chain was sequenced in a study of regulatory T cells in long-lasting Graves disease. In the study overall: Antithyroid drug use was under 3 months in newly diagnosed Graves' patients. Study findings and constraints: It was possible that the small sample size reduced accuracy.

To make TCR beta libraries, researchers used iRepertoire HTBI primers and Arm-PCR of CDR3 regions. Each CDR3 protein gets one entry after TCRdb re-called the multiplex PCR reads with MiXCR. The repertoire holds some 500,000 distinct CDR3 sequences, with 15% to 20% as singletons. The V gene end was trimmed by 4 bases and the J gene end by 4 bases; junction bases not matched to a gene: 13. This CDR3 contains 17 residues. Germline V lookup: CDR1 SGHDT, CDR2 YYEEEE. In regard to this clonotype: No antigen is known for it.

As for time point: newly diagnosed GD, antithyroid drugs for less than 3 months. RNA from PBMCs was the source of the TCR library. As collected, the peripheral blood samples measured about 9.6 milliliters each and went into EDTA tubes. The data also belong to a second study, concerning T cells in Graves' hyperthyroidism and ophthalmopathy.

The sequenced sample was peripheral blood mononuclear cells (PBMCs), obtained at new diagnosis, from a patient treated with antithyroid drugs. The V gene is TRBV5-6, the J gene TRBJ2-2; 7 nucleotides match TRBD1. This TCR was sampled from a woman in her forties or fifties with Graves disease. The CDR3 nucleotides read TGTGCCAGCAGCCCGGCGGATGTTGGACAGGTCACCGGGGAGCTGTTTTTT. Translation gives CASSPADVGQVTGELFF. The complete variable domain, with remaining parts taken from reference TRBV5-6 and TRBJ2-2, reads DAGVTQSPTHLIKTRGQQVTLRCSPKSGHDTVSWYQQALGQGPQFIFQYYEEEERQRGNFPDRFSGHQFPNYSSELNVNALLLGDSALYLCASSPADVGQVTGELFFGEGSRLTVL.